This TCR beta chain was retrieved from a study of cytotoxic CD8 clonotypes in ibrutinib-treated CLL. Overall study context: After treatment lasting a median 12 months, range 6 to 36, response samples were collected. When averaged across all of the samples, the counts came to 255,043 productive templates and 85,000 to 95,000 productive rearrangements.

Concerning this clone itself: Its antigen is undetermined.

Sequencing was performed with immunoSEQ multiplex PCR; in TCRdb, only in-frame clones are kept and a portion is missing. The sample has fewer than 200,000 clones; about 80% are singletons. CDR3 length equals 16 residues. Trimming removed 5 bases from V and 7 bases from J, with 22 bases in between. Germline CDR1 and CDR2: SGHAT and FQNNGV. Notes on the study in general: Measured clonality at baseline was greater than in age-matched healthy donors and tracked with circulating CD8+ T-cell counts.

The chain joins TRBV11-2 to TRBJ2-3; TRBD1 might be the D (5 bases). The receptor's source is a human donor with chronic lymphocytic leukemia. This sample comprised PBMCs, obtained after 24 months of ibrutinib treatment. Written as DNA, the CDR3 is TGTGCCAGCAGCCGGGCCCTAGTAGGGGTGGGCTATACGCAGTATTTT. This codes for CASSRALVGVGYTQYF.